Listed below are T cell receptor beta chains from one sample, sequenced in a study of technical replicates of blood from a handful of donors. The protocol was immunoSEQ multiplex PCR, while the TCRdb copy is restricted to in-frame clones and leaves out a portion. The data hold fewer than 12,000 clones, with approximately 94% observed a single time. Sequencing used PBMCs. These receptors came from a human donor in good health. CDR3s include the opening cysteine and the closing phenylalanine or tryptophan. The D gene is left open where the match is weak. Not every row has a clone size; where given, it reads once, few, many or a size class.

d_call: .
j_call: TRBJ1-2
v_call: TRBV19
clone_size: .
cdr3_aa: CASTTGVNYGYTF
cdr3_nt: TGTGCCAGTACCACGGGGGTTAACTATGGCTACACCTTC

d_call: TRBD1
j_call: TRBJ2-1
v_call: TRBV5-1
clone_size: once
cdr3_aa: CASSFQGADNEQFF
cdr3_nt: TGCGCCAGCAGCTTTCAGGGGGCGGACAATGAGCAGTTCTTC

d_call: .
j_call: TRBJ1-1
v_call: TRBV6-1
clone_size: .
cdr3_aa: CASSEETGWNTEAFF
cdr3_nt: TGTGCCAGCAGTGAAGAGACAGGCTGGAACACTGAAGCTTTCTTT

d_call: .
j_call: TRBJ1-2
v_call: TRBV2
clone_size: .
cdr3_aa: CASSEIVATGYGYTF
cdr3_nt: TGTGCCAGCAGTGAAATCGTAGCTACTGGGTATGGCTACACCTTC

d_call: TRBD2
j_call: TRBJ2-2
v_call: TRBV5-1
clone_size: .
cdr3_aa: CASSLGLAGGLWNTGELFF
cdr3_nt: TGCGCCAGCAGCTTGGGACTAGCGGGAGGTTTGTGGAACACCGGGGAGCTGTTTTTT

d_call: TRBD2
j_call: TRBJ2-5
v_call: TRBV5-1
clone_size: .
cdr3_aa: CASSLTSTSGRETQYF
cdr3_nt: TGCGCCAGCAGCTTGACCTCGACTAGCGGGAGGGAGACCCAGTACTTC

d_call: TRBD2
j_call: TRBJ2-7
v_call: TRBV18
clone_size: .
cdr3_aa: CASSPLGLAGLYEQYF
cdr3_nt: TGTGCCAGCTCACCATTGGGACTAGCGGGACTCTACGAGCAGTACTTC

d_call: .
j_call: TRBJ2-2
v_call: TRBV16
clone_size: .
cdr3_aa: CASSPQDTGELFF
cdr3_nt: TGTGCCAGCAGCCCGCAGGACACCGGGGAGCTGTTTTTT

d_call: .
j_call: TRBJ2-6
v_call: TRBV29-1
clone_size: .
cdr3_aa: CSVARSGANVLTF
cdr3_nt: TGCAGCGTTGCCCGCTCTGGGGCCAACGTCCTGACTTTC

d_call: TRBD2
j_call: TRBJ2-5
v_call: TRBV10-3
clone_size: .
cdr3_aa: CAISDASGLPLQETQYF
cdr3_nt: TGTGCCATCAGTGATGCTAGCGGGCTTCCCCTCCAAGAGACCCAGTACTTC

d_call: .
j_call: TRBJ2-5
v_call: TRBV15
clone_size: .
cdr3_aa: CATSRDSMETQYF
cdr3_nt: TGTGCCACCAGCAGAGATAGTATGGAGACCCAGTACTTC

d_call: .
j_call: TRBJ2-3
v_call: TRBV10-1
clone_size: .
cdr3_aa: CASSESGLNTDTQYF
cdr3_nt: TGCGCCAGCAGTGAGTCGGGACTTAACACAGATACGCAGTATTTT

d_call: TRBD2
j_call: TRBJ2-1
v_call: TRBV12-5
clone_size: .
cdr3_aa: CASGSSGRAGNEQFF
cdr3_nt: TGTGCTAGTGGCTCTAGCGGGAGGGCCGGGAATGAGCAGTTCTTC

d_call: .
j_call: TRBJ1-3
v_call: TRBV7-9
clone_size: .
cdr3_aa: CASSLGSGIGGNTIYF
cdr3_nt: TGTGCCAGCAGCTTAGGGTCAGGGATCGGTGGAAACACCATATATTTT

d_call: TRBD2
j_call: TRBJ2-3
v_call: TRBV5-1
clone_size: .
cdr3_aa: CASSLAAGAADTQYF
cdr3_nt: TGCGCCAGCAGCTTGGCGGCGGGAGCGGCAGATACGCAGTATTTT

d_call: .
j_call: TRBJ1-5
v_call: TRBV5-3
clone_size: .
cdr3_aa: CARTGRDEPQHF
cdr3_nt: TGTGCCAGAACAGGCCGTGATGAGCCCCAGCATTTT

d_call: TRBD2
j_call: TRBJ2-1
v_call: TRBV6-1
clone_size: once
cdr3_aa: CASSEDRLAGVNSYNEQFF
cdr3_nt: TGTGCCAGCAGTGAAGATCGACTAGCGGGAGTTAACTCCTACAATGAGCAGTTCTTC

d_call: .
j_call: TRBJ2-3
v_call: TRBV19
clone_size: .
cdr3_aa: CASSIAATDTQYF
cdr3_nt: TGTGCCAGTAGTATCGCGGCCACAGATACGCAGTATTTT